A single sample is the source of the 17 T cell receptor beta chains below, sequenced in a study of control samples from healthy donors and cancer patients. The protocol was immunoSEQ multiplex PCR, while the TCRdb copy is restricted to in-frame clones and leaves out a portion. This sample has about 160,000 clones, with over 90% found just once. Source material: blood. These receptors were taken from a woman aged 25 to 39 in good health.

J is TRBJ2-7 and V is TRBV27, with D possibly matching TRBD1 (5 bases). CDR3 size: 14 residues. Trimming removed 6 bases from V and 2 bases from J, with 14 bases in between. Germline CDR1 reads MNHEY; CDR2 reads SMNVEV (reference sequence). The CDR3 coding sequence is TGTGCCAGCAGACTAAGCAGGGTCACCTACGAGCAGTACTTC. Translating it yields CASRLSRVTYEQYF.

This clone was seen just once. The chain is built from TRBV4-1 and TRBJ2-7; 7 nucleotides match TRBD1. The V segment lost 3 bases and the J segment 2 bases; nucleotides outside the gene matches: 7. This CDR3 has 15 amino acids. CDR1 is MGHRA, CDR2 YSYEKL, per germline. CDR3 nucleotides: TGCGCCAGCAGCCATCAACAGGGGTCCGCCTACGAGCAGTACTTC. It encodes CASSHQQGSAYEQYF.

V usage is TRBV18 and J usage is TRBJ1-2; possibly TRBD1 for D (5 bases). The germline gives CDR1 KGHSH, CDR2 LQKENI. Trimming removed 2 bases at V and 1 base at J, with 11 bases between. This CDR3 is built from 15 residues. The CDR3 here is CASSPMGDNNYGYTF. CDR3 coding DNA: TGTGCCAGCTCACCAATGGGGGATAATAACTATGGCTACACCTTC.

The chain has TRBV7-6 and TRBJ1-3; possible D gene TRBD1, 5 bases. CDR3 length equals 15 residues. V shed 5 bases and J shed 2 bases, with 13 bases lying between them. The germline gives CDR1 SGHVS, CDR2 FNYEAQ. The CDR3 reads CASSLNQGPGNTIYF. CDR3 sequence (DNA): TGTGCCAGCAGCCTGAATCAGGGACCTGGAAACACCATATATTTT.

The genes are TRBV6-5 and TRBJ1-1; TRBD1 matches at 9 bases. CDR1 MNHEY and CDR2 SVGAGI come from the germline V gene. Losses at the gene ends were 0 bases for V and 4 bases for J; bases not matched to a gene: 0. CDR3 size: 14 residues. The CDR3 bases are TGTGCCAGCAGTTACTCGACAGGGGGCACTGAAGCTTTCTTT. As protein: CASSYSTGGTEAFF.

This chain joins TRBV5-1 and TRBJ2-3, with D possibly being TRBD1 (5 bases). Trimming left V 0 bases short and J 0 bases short, with 11 bases between. Germline CDR1 reads SGHRS; CDR2 reads YFSETQ. This CDR3 is built from 16 residues. The CDR3 sequence: CASSLAGPSSTDTQYF. The CDR3 nucleotides read TGCGCCAGCAGCTTGGCAGGGCCCTCTAGCACAGATACGCAGTATTTT.

The rearrangement links TRBV6-5 to TRBJ1-1; 8 bases are shared with TRBD1. Unmatched junction bases numbered 4, after V lost 6 bases and J lost 1 base. Looked up from germline, CDR1 is MNHEY and CDR2 is SVGAGI. The CDR3 spans 14 residues. CDR3 coding DNA: TGTGCCAGCAGGGGCAGGGGGCCGAACACTGAAGCTTTCTTT. Encoded protein: CASRGRGPNTEAFF.

Only one count was recorded for this clone. The rearrangement links TRBV7-8 to TRBJ1-1; no reliable D call. Germline values: CDR1 SGHVS, CDR2 FQNEAQ. The CDR3 contains 15 residues. The ends were cut back, 5 bases at V and 7 bases at J, with 20 bases in the middle. Written as DNA, the CDR3 is TGTGCCAGCAGCAACCCAAAAGGAGTATTAAATGAAGCTTTCTTT. It yields the protein CASSNPKGVLNEAFF. Supplemented by reference TRBV7-8 and TRBJ1-1, the full variable domain reads GAGVSQSPRYKVAKRGQDVALRCDPISGHVSLFWYQQALGQGPEFLTYFQNEAQLDKSGLPSDRFFAERPEGSVSTLKIQRTQQEDSAVYLCASSNPKGVLNEAFFGQGTRLTVV.

The chain recombines TRBV11-2 with TRBJ1-4; D remains unclear. This CDR3 is built from 14 residues. V dropped 5 bases and J dropped 7 bases, with 14 bases sitting between them. Germline values: CDR1 SGHAT, CDR2 FQNNGV. The CDR3 DNA reads as TGTGCCAGCAGCCCCGGCATTGCGGGTGAAAAACTGTTTTTT. Translated: CASSPGIAGEKLFF.

The gene calls are TRBV7-8 and TRBJ2-1, with TRBD1 matching 9 bases. Germline V gene data show CDR1 as SGHVS and CDR2 as FQNEAQ. V was pared by 4 bases and J by 4 bases, with 8 bases of the junction left unmatched. CDR3 length: 16 residues. DNA of the CDR3: TGTGCCAGCAGCTCCACCGGGACAGGGATATACAATGAGCAGTTCTTC. Translating it yields CASSSTGTGIYNEQFF.

This clone was detected once. The rearrangement uses TRBV18 and TRBJ2-1; 9 nucleotides match TRBD2. Germline assignment: CDR1 KGHSH and CDR2 LQKENI. V shed 3 bases and J 7 bases; nucleotides not matched to a gene: 10. The CDR3 is 16 residues long. CDR3 loop: CASSPVAGASGNEQFF. The DNA of the CDR3 is TGTGCCAGCTCACCGGTAGCGGGAGCCTCGGGAAATGAGCAGTTCTTC.

This chain links TRBV4-1 with TRBJ1-3; D perhaps matches TRBD1 (5 bases). This CDR3 spans 18 amino acids. From germline, CDR1 is MGHRA and CDR2 YSYEKL. Trimming took 1 base from V and 4 from J, leaving 20 bases between them. CDR3 protein: CASSQVIGTGGLGNTIYF. CDR3 DNA: TGCGCCAGCAGCCAAGTAATTGGGACCGGTGGATTAGGAAACACCATATATTTT.

V usage is TRBV28 and J usage is TRBJ1-5; D gene unclear. Germline V gene data show CDR1 as MDHEN and CDR2 as SYDVKM. This CDR3 has 11 amino acids. V dropped 6 bases and J dropped 11 bases, with 11 bases sitting between them. The CDR3 loop is CASSSGWAQHF. The CDR3 DNA reads TGTGCCAGCAGCAGTGGGTGGGCCCAGCATTTT.

CDR3 bases: TGTGCCAGCAGAGTCCGAGGGCTGAACACTGAAGCTTTCTTT. Its protein product is CASRVRGLNTEAFF. The rearrangement joins TRBV6-5 to TRBJ1-1; D is uncertain. CDR1 MNHEY and CDR2 SVGAGI come from the germline V gene. This CDR3 region has 14 residues. The germline V and J ends were trimmed by 6 bases and 0 bases, with 11 bases remaining between them.

The genes are TRBV7-9 and TRBJ1-2; maybe TRBD1 (6 bases). Trimming shortened V by 5 bases and J by 3 bases, and 13 bases separated the two germline ends. From germline, CDR1 is SEHNR and CDR2 FQNEAQ (reference sequence). The CDR3 has 14 residues. CDR3 sequence: CASSLTEGDYGYTF. The CDR3 nucleotides read TGTGCCAGCAGCCTTACGGAGGGGGACTATGGCTACACCTTC.

The chain links TRBV7-9 to TRBJ2-3; 13 bases are a match to TRBD2. The CDR3 totals 15 residues. V lost 3 bases and J lost 4; bases outside the gene matches: 1. Germline CDR1 reads SEHNR; CDR2 reads FQNEAQ (reference sequence). CDR3 nucleotide sequence: TGTGCCAGCAGCTTCACTAGCGGGAGGGCAGATACGCAGTATTTT. Amino acids: CASSFTSGRADTQYF.

This chain uses TRBV9 with TRBJ2-7; D may be TRBD2 (6 bases). The ends were cut back, 6 bases at V and 7 bases at J, with 20 bases in the middle. Germline V gives CDR1 SGDLS, CDR2 YYNGEE. CDR3 length: 14 amino acids. The CDR3, as DNA: TGTGCCAGCATCGGATACGGGAGCGCAGAAGAGCAGTACTTC. This sequence encodes CASIGYGSAEEQYF.